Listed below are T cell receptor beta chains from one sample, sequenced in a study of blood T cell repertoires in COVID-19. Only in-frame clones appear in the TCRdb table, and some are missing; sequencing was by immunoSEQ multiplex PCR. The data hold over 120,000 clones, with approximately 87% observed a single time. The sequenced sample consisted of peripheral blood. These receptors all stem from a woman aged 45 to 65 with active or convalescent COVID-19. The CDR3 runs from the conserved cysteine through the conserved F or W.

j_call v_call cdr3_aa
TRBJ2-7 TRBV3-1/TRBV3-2 CASSRVYRDHYEQYF
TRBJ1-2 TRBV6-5 CASSQGGGAAGYTF
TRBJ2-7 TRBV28 CASRETGGASIGEQYF
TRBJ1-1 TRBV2 CASSEEALVAFF
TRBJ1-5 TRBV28 CASSLILVSQPQHF
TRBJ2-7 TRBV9 CASSVGTVASYEQYF
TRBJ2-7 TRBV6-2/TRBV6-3 CASSYGASGSPEQYF
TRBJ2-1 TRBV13 CASSPGLGGSSYNEQFF
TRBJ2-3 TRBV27 CASRFHPSTSGSSADTQYF
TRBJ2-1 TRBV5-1 CASSPQGSNNEQFF
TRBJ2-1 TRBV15 CATSGSGSSYNEQFF
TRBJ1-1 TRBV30 CAWSTHPGARNTEAFF
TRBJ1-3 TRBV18 CASSPQTGGSGNTIYF
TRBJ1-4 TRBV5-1 CASSLQGLDEKLFF
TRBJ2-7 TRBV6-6 CASNQQVSYEQYF